The 13 T cell receptor beta chains listed next were all sequenced from one sample in a study of blood T cell repertoires in COVID-19. TCRdb's table, derived via immunoSEQ multiplex PCR, lists solely in-frame clones and lacks some. The table lists roughly 280,000 clones, around 85% of them singletons, with approximately 10% in the top ten. The sequencing input was peripheral blood. These receptors all stem from a woman aged 70-85 years with acute or convalescent COVID-19.

The V gene is TRBV9, the J gene TRBJ2-3; 10 nucleotides match TRBD2. With 4 bases clipped from V and 5 bases from J, the junction kept 10 bases outside the gene matches. Germline CDR1 is SGDLS and CDR2 is YYNGEE. CDR3 size: 16 residues. The CDR3 DNA is TGTGCCAGCAGCTTAGGAGCGGGGGGGCAGGTAGATACGCAGTATTTT. Its translation: CASSLGAGGQVDTQYF.

V gene TRBV7-6 combines with J gene TRBJ2-3; D call uncertain. Between the trimmed V and J ends, which lost 5 bases and 2 bases, there was a span of 2 bases. Germline V CDR1 and CDR2: SGHVS, FNYEAQ. This CDR3 is built from 11 residues. The CDR3: CASSLTDTQYF. As DNA, the CDR3 is TGTGCCAGCAGCCTCACAGATACGCAGTATTTT.

This rearrangement joins TRBV14 to TRBJ1-2; TRBD1 matches at 11 bases. V shed 5 bases and J 1 base; nucleotides not matched to a gene: 6. CDR1 and CDR2 (germline): SGHDN, FVKESK. This CDR3 is built from 16 residues. The CDR3 loop is CASSVRTGGFNYGYTF. The CDR3, as DNA: TGTGCCAGCAGCGTCCGGACAGGGGGCTTTAACTATGGCTACACCTTC.

V usage is TRBV10-1 and J usage is TRBJ2-7; D is uncertain. With 9 bases removed from V and 9 bases from J, the gap between germline ends came to 18 bases. The germline V gene encodes CDR1 WNHNN and CDR2 SYGVQD (reference sequence). The CDR3 contains 12 residues. This chain's CDR3 is CARRYEQLGQYF. The DNA for the CDR3 is TGCGCCAGGAGGTACGAGCAGTTGGGGCAGTACTTC.

This sequence joins TRBV5-6 and TRBJ1-1, with TRBD1 identical over 7 bases. CDR1 is SGHDT and CDR2 is YYEEEE in the germline V gene. The CDR3 runs 15 residues. Trimming at V came to 4 bases and at J to 1 base, leaving 7 bases not matched to a gene. This CDR3 is CASSPQTGTNTEAFF. The CDR3 bases are TGTGCCAGCAGCCCACAGACAGGGACGAACACTGAAGCTTTCTTT.

The rearrangement links TRBV5-6 to TRBJ2-6, with D perhaps matching TRBD1 (5 bases). Trimming left V 4 bases short and J 0 bases short, with 17 bases between. This CDR3 contains 18 residues. CDR1 and CDR2 from the germline V gene are SGHDT and YYEEEE. The CDR3 here is CASSLIQGSDSGANVLTF. The CDR3 region has the DNA TGTGCCAGCAGCCTAATTCAGGGATCTGACTCTGGGGCCAACGTCCTGACTTTC.

The chain couples TRBV4-2 to TRBJ2-2; tentatively, D is TRBD1 (7 bases). This CDR3 comprises 17 residues. Germline CDR1 and CDR2: LGHNA and YNFKEQ. Trimming removed 2 bases at V and 2 bases at J, with 15 bases between. The CDR3 DNA reads TGTGCCAGCAGCCAACCCCGGAGGGGGCGAAACACCGGGGAGCTGTTTTTT. Translation: CASSQPRRGRNTGELFF.

The chain links TRBV10-3 to TRBJ1-4; D uncertain. The CDR3 contains 14 residues. Germline loops: CDR1 ENHRY, CDR2 SYGVKD. The V gene lost 2 bases and the J gene lost 8 bases, with 12 bases spanning the gap. In DNA, the CDR3 is TGTGCCATCAGTGAGGCCGCGAGTGAGGAAAAACTGTTTTTT. This encodes CAISEAASEEKLFF.

The chain links TRBV27 to TRBJ2-2, with 15 bases fitting TRBD2. This CDR3 comprises 18 residues. V shed 3 bases and J 8 bases; nucleotides not matched to a gene: 10. CDR1 is MNHEY, CDR2 SMNVEV, per germline (reference sequence). Here the CDR3 reads CASSFAGLAGGKQGELFF. In nucleotides, the CDR3 is TGTGCCAGCAGTTTTGCAGGACTAGCGGGAGGGAAACAGGGGGAGCTGTTTTTT.

The V call is TRBV25-1, the J call TRBJ1-6; tentative D call: TRBD1 (6 bases). The CDR3 has 14 residues. Germline V gene sequence: CDR1 MGHDK, CDR2 SYGVNS. Trimming pared 4 bases from V and 10 bases from J, leaving 14 bases between. The CDR3 spells CASSAAVTGSPLHF. CDR3 coding DNA: TGTGCCAGCAGTGCAGCGGTAACAGGGTCACCCCTCCACTTT.

The V call is TRBV3-1 (or the pseudogene TRBV3-2), the J call TRBJ1-2, with 7 nucleotides matching TRBD1. The CDR3 sequence is 15 residues long. J was trimmed by 4 bases and V by 5 bases; bases with no gene match: 10. Germline CDR1 and CDR2: LGHDT and YNNKEL (reference sequence). Here the CDR3 DNA reads TGTGCCAGCAGCTTTTCCAGGGGGTTGAGCTATGGCTACACCTTC. Translating gives CASSFSRGLSYGYTF.

The chain couples TRBV3-1 (or the pseudogene TRBV3-2) to TRBJ1-1; the D is unclear. Trimming pared 6 bases from V and 0 bases from J, leaving 8 bases between. There are 13 residues in the CDR3. Per germline, CDR1 LGHDT and CDR2 YNNKEL (reference sequence). CDR3 nucleotides: TGTGCCAGCAGTACCACAGTGAACACTGAAGCTTTCTTT. It yields the protein CASSTTVNTEAFF.

This clone turned up a few times. The rearrangement links TRBV5-1 to TRBJ2-1; 7 bases agree with TRBD1. The CDR3 consists of 15 residues. Germline V gene sequence: CDR1 SGHRS, CDR2 YFSETQ. Trimming at V came to 0 bases and at J to 8 bases, leaving 8 bases not matched to a gene. The CDR3: CASSLEAGGRHEQFF. CDR3 DNA sequence: TGCGCCAGCAGCTTGGAGGCAGGGGGTAGGCATGAGCAGTTCTTC. Filled out from reference TRBV5-1 and TRBJ2-1, the complete variable domain reads KAGVTQTPRYLIKTRGQQVTLSCSPISGHRSVSWYQQTPGQGLQFLFEYFSETQRNKGNFPGRFSGRQFSNSRSEMNVSTLELGDSALYLCASSLEAGGRHEQFFGPGTRLTVL.